The next 23 T cell receptor beta chains were all read from a single sample in a study of human T cells and chemical hapten exposure (dated by TCRdb to the early 2020s). The library relied on RACE. Sequencing was performed on a NextSeq 500. The public reads were quality trimmed at Q25 with fastp and then assembled into clones with MiXCR by TCRdb, keeping productive beta chains. Records with the same CDR3 protein are collapsed into one entry carrying the most frequent genes and DNA. The sample table contains about 190,000 distinct CDR3 sequences; only one count was recorded for around 25% of them. Over 2% of the sample is held by the ten biggest clonotypes. Per the publication, the time point label means: patch test 3, about 24 weeks after DPC sensitization. The sample's treatment or condition label is to be understood as: therapeutic diphenylcyclopropenone sensitization with weekly scalp DPC. Material: whole blood, obtained in connection with sensitization to the hapten diphenylcyclopropenone (DPC). The receptors originated from a woman aged 40 to 55 with alopecia areata. Some clones in this sample may be carry-over from other donors' samples.

This chain uses TRBV7-2 with TRBJ1-6; D is unresolved. This CDR3 comprises 15 residues. Germline CDR1 reads SGHTA; CDR2 reads FQGNSA. Deletions cut 1 base from V and 7 bases from J, with 11 bases between. DNA of the CDR3: TGTGCCAGCAGCTTAGAAAAGGCTCCGAATTCACCCCTCCACTTT. Its translation: CASSLEKAPNSPLHF.

This clonotype has only a few counts. The gene calls are TRBV10-3 and TRBJ2-7, with D possibly being TRBD1 (8 bases). Looked up from germline, CDR1 is ENHRY and CDR2 is SYGVKD. CDR3 length: 14 amino acids. V was pared by 7 bases and J by 4 bases, with 17 bases between. The chain's CDR3 is CAINPTGGAYEQYF. The CDR3 bases are TGTGCCATCAACCCAACAGGGGGGGCTTACGAGCAGTACTTC.

This clonotype was seen a handful of times. The V and J genes are TRBV10-3 and TRBJ2-7, with D possibly matching TRBD2 (7 bases). The CDR3 spans 13 residues. Germline V gene data show CDR1 as ENHRY and CDR2 as SYGVKD. Trimming removed 7 bases at V and 5 bases at J, with 15 bases between. CDR3 amino acids: CAINKGGKDEQYF. In DNA form, the CDR3 reads TGTGCCATCAATAAGGGGGGGAAGGACGAGCAGTACTTC.

The table lists this clonotype with a few counts. The chain carries TRBV6-2 or TRBV6-3 and TRBJ2-7; D remains unclear. CDR1 MNHEY and CDR2 SVGEGT come from the germline V gene. The CDR3 totals 10 residues. V lost 6 bases and J lost 4, with 4 bases in between. The CDR3 reads CASSQYEQYF. CDR3 coding DNA: TGTGCCAGCAGCCAGTACGAGCAGTACTTC.

In regard to this clonotype: The junction shows a germline mismatch at one end, possibly a read error. The CDR3 protein is CASSPGNAGELFF. Here the CDR3 DNA reads TGCGCCAGCAGCCCAGGGAACGCCGGGGAGCTGTTTTTT. This chain joins TRBV5-1 and TRBJ2-2; a weak D match, TRBD1 (5 bases). The CDR3 has 13 amino acids. The germline V gene has CDR1 SGHRS and CDR2 YFSETQ.

The chain is built from TRBV29-1 and TRBJ2-7; 9 positions match TRBD1. Germline CDR1 is SQVTM and CDR2 is ANQGSEA. The CDR3 has 13 residues. V gave up 6 bases and J gave up 6 bases; unmatched junction bases: 9. Here the CDR3 reads CSVRTGVGREQYF. CDR3 sequence (DNA): TGCAGCGTCAGGACAGGGGTCGGCCGCGAGCAGTACTTC.

The rearrangement links TRBV24-1 to TRBJ1-1; 10 nucleotides align to TRBD1. Germline V gene sequence: CDR1 KGHDR, CDR2 SFDVKD. The CDR3 is 15 amino acids. Trimming at V came to 3 bases and at J to 10 bases, leaving 10 bases not matched to a gene. The CDR3 coding sequence is TGTGCCACCAGTGATGACAGGGGGCGGGTCGTCGGAGCTTTCTTT. This codes for CATSDDRGRVVGAFF.

This clonotype was seen a handful of times. The chain uses TRBV20-1 and TRBJ1-2; 7 bases are shared with TRBD1. V lost 8 bases, J lost 4 bases, and 10 bases stayed unmatched. Germline V lookup: CDR1 DFQATT, CDR2 SNEGSKA (reference sequence). CDR3 length equals 13 residues. The CDR3, as DNA: TGCAGTCCCGACAGGGCCCCACTCTATGGCTACACCTTC. Translating it yields CSPDRAPLYGYTF.

This clonotype was observed a handful of times. The V call is TRBV19, the J call TRBJ2-1, with 9 bases fitting TRBD2. This CDR3 is 16 amino acids long. The V gene end was trimmed by 3 bases and the J gene end by 3 bases; junction bases not matched to a gene: 6. Germline V gene lookup returns CDR1 LNHDA and CDR2 SQIVND (reference sequence). The CDR3 nucleotides read TGTGCCAGTAGTATCCCGGCGGGAGGGATCTACAATGAGCAGTTCTTC. It specifies CASSIPAGGIYNEQFF.

The chain has TRBV5-6 and TRBJ2-5; TRBD2 might be the D (6 bases). V gave up 5 bases and J gave up 7 bases, with 15 bases separating them. The CDR3 covers 13 residues. Germline V gives CDR1 SGHDT, CDR2 YYEEEE. CDR3 residues: CASSWGTEGTQYF. The DNA of the CDR3 is TGTGCCAGCAGTTGGGGGACTGAGGGGACCCAGTACTTC.

This clonotype occurred a few times. CDR3 sequence reads: CASGTASTDTQYF. In DNA form, the CDR3 reads TGTGCCAGCGGGACAGCTAGCACAGATACGCAGTATTTT. The rearrangement links TRBV28 to TRBJ2-3; the match to TRBD1 covers 7 bases. The trim removed 8 bases at V and 0 bases at J, leaving 2 bases unmatched. Germline V gene sequence: CDR1 MDHEN, CDR2 SYDVKM. The CDR3 spans 13 residues.

This clonotype was observed a handful of times. The chain joins TRBV20-1 to TRBJ1-1, with D hard to call. The germline V gene encodes CDR1 DFQATT and CDR2 SNEGSKA (reference sequence). Between the trimmed V and J ends, which lost 6 bases and 8 bases, there was a span of 13 bases. The CDR3 spans 11 residues. The CDR3 here is CSARTVAEAFF. For the CDR3, the DNA is TGCAGTGCCCGCACCGTAGCCGAAGCTTTCTTT.

The genes are TRBV6-1 and TRBJ2-1; 8 bases fit TRBD2. CDR3 size: 16 residues. CDR1 is MNHNS and CDR2 is SASEGT in the germline V gene. Trimming at V came to 4 bases and at J to 1 base, leaving 6 bases not matched to a gene. The CDR3: CASSGSGGRSYNEQFF. As DNA, the CDR3 is TGTGCCAGCAGTGGCTCTGGCGGGAGGTCCTACAATGAGCAGTTCTTC.

This clonotype came up a few times. V and J are TRBV20-1 and TRBJ2-3, with 11 bases lining up with TRBD2. V lost 3 bases and J lost 3; bases outside the gene matches: 5. The CDR3 extends over 15 amino acids. Per germline, CDR1 DFQATT and CDR2 SNEGSKA (reference sequence). CDR3 residues: CSASGTSGTTDTQYF. CDR3 in DNA: TGCAGTGCTAGTGGGACTAGCGGAACAACAGATACGCAGTATTTT.

This CDR3 reads CSVLPGFGQPQHF. CDR3 in DNA: TGCAGCGTCCTGCCGGGATTTGGTCAGCCCCAGCATTTT. V and J are TRBV29-1 and TRBJ1-5; D remains unclear. Germline values: CDR1 SQVTM, CDR2 ANQGSEA. There are 13 residues in the CDR3. Trimming took 6 bases from V and 6 from J, leaving 15 bases between them.

The chain has TRBV6-5 and TRBJ1-1, with a possible D match to TRBD1 (6 bases). This CDR3 region has 14 residues. Germline lookup yields CDR1 MNHEY and CDR2 SVGAGI. V lost 8 bases to trimming and J lost 2 bases, with 15 bases between them. The DNA of the CDR3 is TGTGCCAGCTTTTGGGGGCGGACTAACACTGAAGCTTTCTTT. Translation: CASFWGRTNTEAFF.

This clonotype was seen more than once but under ten times. The CDR3 DNA follows: TGTGCCAGCCGGGGGGGAGGGGAGACCCAGTACTTC. It codes for CASRGGGETQYF. The chain uses TRBV25-1 and TRBJ2-5; 8 bases map to TRBD2. The V gene's germline CDR1 is MGHDK and CDR2 SYGVNS. V gave up 8 bases and J gave up 5 bases; unmatched junction bases: 4. There are 12 residues in the CDR3.

V usage is TRBV2 and J usage is TRBJ1-5; D not resolved. V lost 6 bases and J lost 7, with 10 bases in between. The V gene's germline CDR1 is SNHLY and CDR2 FYNNEI. This CDR3 comprises 12 residues. The CDR3 DNA reads TGTGCCAGCAGGGCGGGAAGCCAGCCCCAGCATTTT. This sequence encodes CASRAGSQPQHF.

The gene calls are TRBV7-9 and TRBJ1-2; maybe TRBD1 (5 bases). This CDR3 spans 12 amino acids. The V gene's germline CDR1 is SEHNR and CDR2 FQNEAQ (reference sequence). The CDR3, as DNA: TGTGTCACCAATCAGGGAAACTATGGCTACACCTTC. It encodes CVTNQGNYGYTF.

The rearrangement joins TRBV5-1 to TRBJ1-4; TRBD1 is a possible D gene (6 bases). From germline, CDR1 is SGHRS and CDR2 YFSETQ. CDR3 size: 14 residues. Trimming cost V 4 bases and J 6 bases, with 13 bases left between them. CDR3 sequence (DNA): TGCGCCAGCAGCCACGGGCAGGGGTATGAAAAACTGTTTTTT. Protein product: CASSHGQGYEKLFF.

This clonotype has at least ten counts. V and J are TRBV7-2 and TRBJ2-7, with no clear D. The CDR3 consists of 16 residues. Germline CDR1 and CDR2: SGHTA and FQGNSA. The germline V and J ends were trimmed by 1 base and 2 bases, with 15 bases remaining between them. The CDR3 coding sequence is TGTGCCAGCAGCTTAGGGGTCCCAGGCTTTGCCTACGAGCAGTACTTC. This codes for CASSLGVPGFAYEQYF.

This clonotype was found once. The chain uses TRBV11-2 and TRBJ2-2; D not certain. The germline gives CDR1 SGHAT, CDR2 FQNNGV. The V and J ends lost 1 base and 8 bases respectively, with 5 bases between them. This CDR3 comprises 12 residues. The CDR3 nucleotides read TGTGCCAGCAGCTTAGGGCAGGGGGAGCTGTTTTTT. Its translation is CASSLGQGELFF.

The chain links TRBV7-9 to TRBJ2-1; D is unresolved. The germline V gene has CDR1 SEHNR and CDR2 FQNEAQ (reference sequence). V dropped 1 base and J dropped 6 bases, with 10 bases sitting between them. This CDR3 is built from 14 residues. The CDR3 DNA sequence: TGTGCCAGCAGCTTAGGGATTTTAAGCAATGAGCAGTTCTTC. This codes for CASSLGILSNEQFF.